Here is one T cell receptor beta chain with its context. The antigen is undetermined. This record belongs to a study of lymphopenia after photon versus proton radiotherapy. Study-level points and caveats: Post-nadir TCR diversity decline inversely tracked overall survival among those who died. Photon-treated patients lost naive T cells and TCR diversity; proton-treated stayed stable. Survival link was tested only in deceased patients; proton benefit remains a possibility. Post-nadir diversity loss with photons came from oligoclonal expansion, particularly CD8+ Temra cells.

Sequencing used immunoSEQ multiplex PCR; TCRdb keeps in-frame clones, though not all of them. Of tens of thousands of clones listed, about 89% are singletons. CDR3 size: 12 residues. Per the germline V gene, CDR1 is LNHDA and CDR2 is SQIVND (reference sequence). V lost 4 bases, J lost 5 bases, and 8 bases lay in between. Sequenced material: peripheral blood, taken from a patient treated with proton-based radiotherapy. This sequence was found in a man older than 75 with esophageal cancer. The V and J genes are TRBV19 and TRBJ1-2; D is unclear. CDR3 coding DNA: TGTGCCAGTAGTAAGAGGGAATATGGCTACACCTTC. Protein product: CASSKREYGYTF.